What follows are 31 T cell receptor beta chains derived from one specimen sequenced in a study of T cell responses to AZD1222 COVID-19 vaccine. The assay was immunoSEQ multiplex PCR, and TCRdb's table has in-frame clones only and misses some. The sample yields 130,000 or so clones, 89% seen once. Sequenced material: peripheral blood, taken on day 0 of AZD1222 vaccination. These receptor sequences come from an adult in good health.

The genes are TRBV7-6 and TRBJ1-4, with D tentatively TRBD1 (6 bases). V was trimmed by 5 bases and J by 3 bases, leaving 10 bases between them. The CDR3 covers 14 residues. Germline V lookup: CDR1 SGHVS, CDR2 FNYEAQ. CDR3 nucleotides: TGTGCCAGCAGCCAGGGGACCTCTAATGAAAAACTGTTTTTT. It yields the protein CASSQGTSNEKLFF.

This chain connects TRBV7-2 to TRBJ1-3, with D possibly being TRBD1 (5 bases). The V end was cut by 1 base, the J end by 7 bases, with 8 bases between. The CDR3 covers 13 residues. Germline V gene lookup returns CDR1 SGHTA and CDR2 FQGNSA. CDR3 loop: CASSLGGSNTIYF. CDR3 DNA sequence: TGTGCCAGCAGCTTAGGGGGCAGCAACACCATATATTTT.

V is TRBV6-1 and J is TRBJ1-2, with D perhaps TRBD1 (6 bases). The V gene lost 3 bases and the J gene lost 4 bases, with 9 bases spanning the gap. From germline, CDR1 is MNHNS and CDR2 SASEGT. The CDR3 runs to 13 residues. In nucleotides, the CDR3 is TGTGCCAGCAGTGAGAGGACAGTCTATGGCTACACCTTC. As protein: CASSERTVYGYTF.

The chain combines TRBV6-5 with TRBJ1-1; D is unresolved. Germline V gene lookup returns CDR1 MNHEY and CDR2 SVGAGI. V was pared by 8 bases and J by 6 bases, with 13 bases between. The CDR3 loop spans 12 amino acids. The CDR3 DNA reads TGTGCCAGCCGGACGCTTAACGCTGAAGCTTTCTTT. It codes for CASRTLNAEAFF.

The V and J genes are TRBV7-2 and TRBJ1-5; no clear D. The CDR3 spans 13 residues. Germline V gives CDR1 SGHTA, CDR2 FQGNSA. V lost 5 bases and J 0 bases, leaving 5 bases between the germline ends. CDR3 sequence: CASSPNSNQPQHF. The CDR3 DNA sequence: TGTGCCAGCAGCCCAAATAGCAATCAGCCCCAGCATTTT.

The J gene is TRBJ1-2, the V gene TRBV12-3 or TRBV12-4; no clear D gene. The germline V and J ends were trimmed by 3 bases and 8 bases, with 13 bases remaining between them. This CDR3 spans 13 amino acids. This CDR3 is CASSLNVGTGYTF. The CDR3 bases are TGTGCCAGCAGTTTGAACGTCGGCACGGGCTACACCTTC.

This chain uses TRBV6-5 with TRBJ1-1; weak D call: TRBD1 (6 bases). The CDR3 sequence is 13 residues long. Trimming removed 2 bases from V and 6 bases from J, with 10 bases in between. Looked up from germline, CDR1 is MNHEY and CDR2 is SVGAGI. The CDR3 DNA reads TGTGCCAGCAGTTACAGGGGGTGGCCTGAAGCTTTCTTT. Its translation: CASSYRGWPEAFF.

The rearrangement links TRBV5-4 to TRBJ1-4; D is perhaps TRBD1 (5 bases). CDR3 size: 16 residues. From germline, CDR1 is SGHNT and CDR2 YYREEE (reference sequence). V was pared by 1 base and J by 8 bases, with 18 bases between. The CDR3 is CASSLTSKGRGEKLFF. The CDR3 DNA sequence: TGTGCCAGCAGCTTGACTTCGAAAGGCCGGGGGGAAAAACTGTTTTTT.

The chain carries TRBV30 and TRBJ2-7, with a tentative D call TRBD2 (5 bases). The germline gives CDR1 GTSNPN, CDR2 SVGIG (reference sequence). The ends were cut back, 8 bases at V and 0 bases at J, with 14 bases in the middle. The CDR3 contains 13 residues. This CDR3 is CAASRRSSYEQYF. In DNA, the CDR3 is TGTGCCGCCTCCCGGAGGAGCTCCTACGAGCAGTACTTC. The full variable domain, rest sourced from reference TRBV30 and TRBJ2-7, is SQTIHQWPATLVQPVGSPLSLECTVEGTSNPNLYWYRQAAGRGLQLLFYSVGIGQISSEVPQNLSASRPQDRQFILSSKKLLLSDSGFYLCAASRRSSYEQYFGPGTRLTVT.

This sequence joins TRBV19 and TRBJ2-3, with 7 bases that match TRBD2. The CDR3 consists of 16 residues. V was pared by 3 bases and J by 0 bases, with 6 bases of the junction left unmatched. Germline V gene lookup returns CDR1 LNHDA and CDR2 SQIVND (reference sequence). The CDR3 DNA reads as TGTGCCAGTAGTATCTGGGGGGGGAGTAGCACAGATACGCAGTATTTT. It encodes CASSIWGGSSTDTQYF. Full variable domain (outside the CDR3, taken from reference TRBV19 and TRBJ2-3): DGGITQSPKYLFRKEGQNVTLSCEQNLNHDAMYWYRQDPGQGLRLIYYSQIVNDFQKGDIAEGYSVSREKKESFPLTVTSAQKNPTAFYLCASSIWGGSSTDTQYFGPGTRLTVL.

The V and J genes are TRBV6-5 and TRBJ1-2; D is possibly TRBD1 (6 bases). The ends were cut back, 10 bases at V and 4 bases at J, with 16 bases in the middle. This CDR3 region has 13 residues. CDR1 is MNHEY and CDR2 is SVGAGI in the germline V gene. CDR3 region: CATHIRDTYGYTF. As DNA, the CDR3 is TGTGCCACCCACATCCGGGACACCTATGGCTACACCTTC.

There are a few counts of this clone. The chain couples TRBV7-3 to TRBJ2-5; weak D call: TRBD1 (6 bases). Germline V lookup: CDR1 SGHTA, CDR2 FQGTGA. CDR3 length: 14 residues. Trimming cost V 5 bases and J 2 bases, with 12 bases left between them. The CDR3 region is CASSPTGLQETQYF. DNA of the CDR3: TGTGCCAGCAGCCCAACAGGGTTACAAGAGACCCAGTACTTC.

The V and J genes are TRBV5-1 and TRBJ2-5; unclear D gene. Looked up from germline, CDR1 is SGHRS and CDR2 is YFSETQ. The length of the CDR3 is 11 residues. Trimming left V 1 base short and J 3 bases short, with 1 base between. CDR3 amino acids: CASSLKETQYF. The CDR3 nucleotides are TGCGCCAGCAGCTTGAAAGAGACCCAGTACTTC.

The gene calls are TRBV27 and TRBJ2-5; 8 bases are a match to TRBD1. The CDR3 extends over 18 amino acids. Germline CDR1 is MNHEY and CDR2 is SMNVEV (reference sequence). The CDR3 sequence: CGPPRTGFNYGTKETQYF. CDR3 bases: TGTGGCCCCCCGCGGACAGGGTTTAATTACGGAACTAAAGAGACCCAGTACTTC.

The chain recombines TRBV3-1 (or the pseudogene TRBV3-2) with TRBJ1-2; D gene ambiguous. V was trimmed by 1 base and J by 6 bases, leaving 18 bases between them. Germline CDR1 is LGHDT and CDR2 is YNNKEL (reference sequence). The CDR3 spans 16 residues. In nucleotides, the CDR3 is TGTGCCAGCAGCCAAGGGGCGGGCCAACCATGGGATGGCTACACCTTC. This codes for CASSQGAGQPWDGYTF.

This clone was observed a single time. The rearrangement joins TRBV7-9 to TRBJ1-3; TRBD1 matches 8 bases. The CDR3 has 17 residues. Germline-derived CDR1 and CDR2 are SEHNR and FQNEAQ (reference sequence). V trimming: 4 bases; J trimming: 4 bases; junction bases outside the gene matches: 12. The CDR3 is CASSSLWTGISGNTIYF. CDR3 DNA: TGTGCCAGCAGCTCACTGTGGACAGGGATTAGCGGAAACACCATATATTTT.

The chain combines TRBV7-2 with TRBJ1-2; D not resolved. From germline, CDR1 is SGHTA and CDR2 FQGNSA. V was clipped by 0 bases and J by 10 bases, with 12 bases between them. CDR3 size: 13 residues. As DNA, the CDR3 is TGTGCCAGCAGCTTAGCGTCTGGAGCTCCCTACACCTTC. The encoded protein is CASSLASGAPYTF.

The chain uses TRBV10-3 and TRBJ1-5; D gene unclear. Germline lookup yields CDR1 ENHRY and CDR2 SYGVKD. V shed 3 bases and J shed 1 base, with 10 bases lying between them. The CDR3 consists of 15 residues. The chain's CDR3 is CAISDEPVSNQPQHF. CDR3 bases: TGTGCCATCAGTGACGAACCCGTAAGCAATCAGCCCCAGCATTTT.

The chain employs TRBV14 and TRBJ2-1; perhaps D is TRBD1 or TRBD2 (5 bases each). Germline V gene data show CDR1 as SGHDN and CDR2 as FVKESK. The CDR3 is made up of 16 amino acids. The V end was cut by 0 bases, the J end by 15 bases, with 24 bases between. CDR3 residues: CASSQDRRGPRDAAFF. The CDR3 nucleotides read TGTGCCAGCAGCCAAGATCGGAGAGGGCCTCGGGACGCCGCGTTCTTC. The variable domain in full, with the rest retrieved from reference TRBV14 and TRBJ2-1, is EAGVTQFPSHSVIEKGQTVTLRCDPISGHDNLYWYRRVMGKEIKFLLHFVKESKQDESGMPNNRFLAERTGGTYSTLKVQPAELEDSGVYFCASSQDRRGPRDAAFFGPGTRLTVL.

The chain is built from TRBV7-2 and TRBJ1-2; D is unclear. Trimming took 5 bases from V and 4 from J, leaving 11 bases between them. The CDR3 has 13 residues. Germline V gives CDR1 SGHTA, CDR2 FQGNSA. CDR3 protein: CASSPYITYGYTF. The CDR3 nucleotides are TGTGCCAGCAGCCCGTACATCACCTATGGCTACACCTTC. Full variable domain (remainder filled in from reference TRBV7-2 and TRBJ1-2): GAGVSQSPSNKVTEKGKDVELRCDPISGHTALYWYRQSLGQGLEFLIYFQGNSAPDKSGLPSDRFSAERTGGSVSTLTIQRTQQEDSAVYLCASSPYITYGYTFGSGTRLTVV.

The V call is TRBV14, the J call TRBJ1-1; 9 bases match TRBD1. V lost 4 bases to trimming and J lost 0 bases; unmatched junction nucleotides: 6. Per germline, CDR1 SGHDN and CDR2 FVKESK. This CDR3 has 16 amino acids. Here the CDR3 reads CASSLQQGAMNTEAFF. The CDR3 DNA reads as TGTGCCAGCAGCCTACAACAGGGGGCAATGAACACTGAAGCTTTCTTT.

CDR3: CASSQRSGASDYGYTF. CDR3 nucleotides: TGCGCCAGCAGCCAGAGGTCTGGGGCGTCAGACTATGGCTACACCTTC. J is TRBJ1-2 and V is TRBV4-1; a weak D match, TRBD1 (5 bases). V lost 3 bases to trimming and J lost 3 bases, with 17 bases between them. CDR1 MGHRA and CDR2 YSYEKL come from the germline V gene. The CDR3 is 16 amino acids.

The rearrangement links TRBV5-1 to TRBJ1-6; 8 positions match TRBD1. Losses at the gene ends were 3 bases for V and 6 bases for J; bases not matched to a gene: 14. The germline gives CDR1 SGHRS, CDR2 YFSETQ. CDR3 length equals 18 residues. CDR3 sequence (DNA): TGCGCCAGCAGCTCCGGGACAGGCGGAGTATCTTTTAATTCACCCCTCCACTTT. It yields the protein CASSSGTGGVSFNSPLHF.

This clone came up a few times. This chain joins TRBV19 and TRBJ1-3; D possibly corresponds to TRBD1 (6 bases). CDR3 length: 15 residues. The V gene's germline CDR1 is LNHDA and CDR2 SQIVND (reference sequence). Trimming stripped 6 bases from V and 4 bases from J, with 16 bases between. CDR3 sequence: CASSLLEGGGNTIYF. Here the CDR3 DNA reads TGTGCCAGTAGCCTCCTCGAAGGGGGAGGAAACACCATATATTTT.

The chain has TRBV7-6 and TRBJ2-1; D possibly corresponds to TRBD2 (7 bases). The CDR3 spans 13 residues. Deletions cut 1 base from V and 8 bases from J, with 9 bases between. Germline V lookup: CDR1 SGHVS, CDR2 FNYEAQ. DNA of the CDR3: TGTGCCAGCAGCTTAGAGGGGGGGTATGAGCAGTTCTTC. This translates into CASSLEGGYEQFF.

This rearrangement joins TRBV6-1 to TRBJ1-6; 10 nucleotides align to TRBD1. V dropped 3 bases and J dropped 9; count of bases not matched to a gene: 5. The germline CDR1 and CDR2 sequences are MNHNS and SASEGT. The length of the CDR3 is 15 residues. The chain's CDR3 is CASSEHGTGVSPLHF. The CDR3, as DNA: TGTGCCAGCAGTGAGCACGGGACAGGGGTTTCACCCCTCCACTTT.

The chain recombines TRBV30 with TRBJ1-1; D uncertain. The germline V and J ends were trimmed by 0 bases and 4 bases, with 12 bases remaining between them. This CDR3 contains 14 residues. Per germline, CDR1 GTSNPN and CDR2 SVGIG (reference sequence). The CDR3 DNA reads as TGTGCCTGGAGTGTAAGAGGGATTGGCACTGAAGCTTTCTTT. Protein: CAWSVRGIGTEAFF.

V gene TRBV6-5 combines with J gene TRBJ1-4, with D perhaps matching TRBD1 (6 bases). This CDR3 spans 12 amino acids. Germline V gene lookup returns CDR1 MNHEY and CDR2 SVGAGI. V lost 4 bases, J lost 7 bases, and 7 bases lay in between. In nucleotides, the CDR3 is TGTGCCAGCAGTTCGGACAGTGAAAAACTGTTTTTT. The encoded protein is CASSSDSEKLFF.

This clone was observed once. The chain combines TRBV7-9 with TRBJ1-1; the D is unclear. CDR1 is SEHNR and CDR2 is FQNEAQ in the germline V gene (reference sequence). CDR3 length: 14 residues. Trimming cost V 0 bases and J 1 base, with 6 bases left between them. CDR3 loop: CASSLAWRNTEAFF. CDR3 coding DNA: TGTGCCAGCAGCTTAGCATGGCGGAACACTGAAGCTTTCTTT.

V is TRBV10-3 and J is TRBJ1-1, with D unclear. The length of the CDR3 is 12 residues. V dropped 3 bases and J dropped 7 bases, with 9 bases sitting between them. The germline V gene has CDR1 ENHRY and CDR2 SYGVKD. CDR3 in DNA: TGTGCCATCAGTGAAGTTGTTAGTGAAGCTTTCTTT. This sequence encodes CAISEVVSEAFF.

This clone showed up just a few times. V and J are TRBV3-1 (or the pseudogene TRBV3-2) and TRBJ1-5; D is unclear. Germline CDR1 is LGHDT and CDR2 is YNNKEL (reference sequence). The CDR3 totals 15 residues. Deletions cut 1 base from V and 0 bases from J, with 7 bases between. The CDR3 here is CASSQGPYSNQPQHF. The DNA for the CDR3 is TGTGCCAGCAGCCAAGGTCCGTATAGCAATCAGCCCCAGCATTTT.